Following are 27 T cell receptor beta chains from one sample sequenced in a study of graft-versus-host responses after intestinal transplantation. This table comes from immunoSEQ multiplex PCR, and its TCRdb copy is limited to in-frame clones, with some not included. Here the sample spans 15,000 to 20,000 clones, around 35% being singletons. Source: alloreactive CD4+ T cells from a mixed lymphocyte reaction culture, taken before transplantation. Sample subset: CFSE-low proliferating T cells sorted from approximately six-day pre-transplant mixed lymphocyte reaction (GvH or HvG direction). The receptors stem from a human patient who was an organ donor for intestinal transplantation.

Sample share makes this clone large (0.1 to 1%). V and J are TRBV10-3 and TRBJ2-1; D possibly corresponds to TRBD2 (5 bases). This CDR3 is 14 amino acids long. Trimming cost V 4 bases and J 2 bases, with 9 bases left between them. In germline, CDR1 is ENHRY, CDR2 SYGVKD. The CDR3, as DNA: TGTGCCATCAGTGGCGGTAGCGCCTACAATGAGCAGTTCTTC. It translates to CAISGGSAYNEQFF.

The rearrangement uses TRBV7-3 and TRBJ2-7; D not resolved. Germline CDR1 and CDR2: SGHTA and FQGTGA. This CDR3 contains 13 residues. Trimming removed 1 base from V and 4 bases from J, with 8 bases in between. The CDR3 reads CASSLSVGYEQYF. In DNA form, the CDR3 reads TGTGCCAGCAGCTTAAGTGTGGGGTACGAGCAGTACTTC.

The sample holds one count of this clone. This sequence joins TRBV28 and TRBJ2-7; 8 bases are a match to TRBD1. V shed 5 bases, J shed 5 bases, and the junction held 5 bases outside the gene matches. The CDR3 length is 13 residues. CDR1 is MDHEN, CDR2 SYDVKM, per germline. The CDR3 spells CASSQGARDEQYF. The CDR3 DNA reads TGTGCCAGCAGTCAGGGGGCCCGGGACGAGCAGTACTTC.

V gene TRBV10-2 combines with J gene TRBJ2-1; D is undetermined. V was clipped by 6 bases and J by 8 bases, with 11 bases between them. Germline V lookup: CDR1 WSHSY, CDR2 SAAADI. This CDR3 is 12 amino acids long. Here the CDR3 reads CASSGTVDEQFF. CDR3 in DNA: TGCGCCAGCAGCGGCACGGTCGATGAGCAGTTCTTC.

Only a few counts were recorded for this clone. This chain joins TRBV5-8 and TRBJ1-2, with D unclear. The ends were cut back, 5 bases at V and 4 bases at J, with 6 bases in the middle. CDR1 is SGHTS, CDR2 YDEGEE, per germline. This CDR3 has 11 amino acids. The CDR3: CASSWGYGYTF. The CDR3, as DNA: TGTGCCAGCAGTTGGGGCTATGGCTACACCTTC.

This clone is categorized as medium-sized. The V and J genes are TRBV10-3 and TRBJ1-2; 9 positions match TRBD1. The CDR3 spans 14 residues. Germline CDR1 is ENHRY and CDR2 is SYGVKD. The V segment lost 5 bases and the J segment 6 bases; nucleotides outside the gene matches: 7. CDR3 nucleotide sequence: TGTGCCATCAGTAACCGGGACAGGGCTGATGGCTACACCTTC. Protein product: CAISNRDRADGYTF.

The V call is TRBV27, the J call TRBJ2-7; 8 bases fit TRBD2. V was pared by 6 bases and J by 9 bases, with 10 bases of the junction left unmatched. The CDR3 spans 13 residues. Germline V gene sequence: CDR1 MNHEY, CDR2 SMNVEV (reference sequence). The CDR3 coding sequence is TGTGCCAGCAGGTTTGTCGGGAGGGCCTGGCAGTACTTC. It yields the protein CASRFVGRAWQYF.

This clone was observed a handful of times. This chain links TRBV10-3 with TRBJ2-7; possibly TRBD2 for D (6 bases). This CDR3 has 12 amino acids. CDR1 is ENHRY, CDR2 SYGVKD, per germline. CDR3 amino acids: CAIGSLPYEQYF. CDR3 bases: TGTGCAATCGGGAGCCTACCCTACGAGCAGTACTTC.

Regarding this clone: This clone may be a read error of a much larger clone one base away. V and J are TRBV5-1 and TRBJ1-2; 9 bases map to TRBD1. CDR1 and CDR2 from the germline V gene are SGHRS and YFSETQ. Trimming took 4 bases from V and 8 from J; bases not matched to a gene: 6. CDR3 length equals 13 residues. The CDR3 coding sequence is TGCGCCAGCAGCGCACAGGGGGCAGGGGGCTACACCTTC. It yields the protein CASSAQGAGGYTF.

This sequence joins TRBV18 and TRBJ1-1; TRBD1 is a possible D gene (5 bases). V was shortened by 1 base and J by 3 bases, with 6 bases between the two germline ends. The CDR3 loop spans 13 amino acids. Germline CDR1 is KGHSH and CDR2 is LQKENI. This chain's CDR3 is CASSPLGDTEAFF. The CDR3 DNA is TGTGCCAGCTCACCACTGGGGGACACTGAAGCTTTCTTT.

The CDR3 region is CASSLAAGGWTGELFF. The CDR3 bases are TGCGCCAGCAGCTTGGCAGCGGGAGGGTGGACCGGGGAGCTGTTTTTT. The rearrangement joins TRBV5-1 to TRBJ2-2; 10 nucleotides agree with TRBD2. The CDR3 extends over 16 amino acids. Germline trimming cut 0 bases from V and 5 bases from J; bases unmatched to any gene: 4. Germline V gene sequence: CDR1 SGHRS, CDR2 YFSETQ.

This clone was observed a handful of times. The rearrangement joins TRBV6-1 to TRBJ2-7; D unresolved. CDR3 length: 11 residues. CDR1 is MNHNS and CDR2 is SASEGT in the germline V gene. V was pared by 4 bases and J by 3 bases, with 4 bases between. The CDR3 nucleotides are TGTGCCAGCAGTGGGGTCTACGAGCAGTACTTC. This sequence encodes CASSGVYEQYF.

The table lists this clone with a few counts. The chain combines TRBV21-1 with TRBJ1-1; TRBD1 is the table's D call, not checked against the DNA. TRBV21-1 is an annotated pseudogene. There are 15 residues in the CDR3. Here the CDR3 DNA reads TGTGCCAGCAGCAAAGCGCTTTTAGGGGGCACTGAAGCTTTCTTT. Amino acids: CASSKALLGGTEAFF.

The chain uses TRBV5-1 and TRBJ2-3, with 12 bases identical to TRBD2. Trimming at V came to 0 bases and at J to 3 bases, leaving 2 bases not matched to a gene. The germline gives CDR1 SGHRS, CDR2 YFSETQ. This CDR3 is built from 16 residues. For the CDR3, the DNA is TGCGCCAGCAGCTTGGGACTAGCGGGAGTTACAGATACGCAGTATTTT. This gives the protein CASSLGLAGVTDTQYF.

By share, this clone ranks as medium-sized. The rearrangement joins TRBV6-1 to TRBJ2-3; TRBD2 agrees at 7 bases. V gave up 10 bases and J gave up 1 base; unmatched junction bases: 5. CDR1 and CDR2 (germline): MNHNS, SASEGT. The CDR3 has 13 amino acids. The CDR3 region is CATGLGGTDTQYF. In DNA, the CDR3 is TGTGCCACCGGACTAGGGGGCACAGATACGCAGTATTTT.

This chain connects TRBV7-2 to TRBJ2-5; 12 bases match TRBD2. After removal of 6 bases from V and 4 bases from J, the junction contained 9 bases not matched to a gene. The CDR3 runs 16 residues. Germline V gene lookup returns CDR1 SGHTA and CDR2 FQGNSA. The CDR3 DNA follows: TGTGCCAGCAGACCCCAACTAGCGGGAGGAGGAGAGACCCAGTACTTC. The encoded protein is CASRPQLAGGGETQYF.

Within the sample, this clone is medium-sized. The rearrangement joins TRBV28 to TRBJ1-2; unclear D gene. The germline V and J ends were trimmed by 10 bases and 4 bases, with 16 bases remaining between them. The CDR3 spans 13 residues. Looked up from germline, CDR1 is MDHEN and CDR2 is SYDVKM. CDR3 in amino acids: CATQPGPRYGYTF. The CDR3 nucleotides read TGTGCCACGCAGCCCGGGCCCCGCTATGGCTACACCTTC.

This clone has only a few counts. V gene TRBV19 combines with J gene TRBJ1-5, with a tentative D call TRBD1 (6 bases). The V end was cut by 3 bases, the J end by 4 bases, with 7 bases between. The CDR3 sequence is 13 residues long. Germline CDR1 is LNHDA and CDR2 is SQIVND (reference sequence). The CDR3 sequence: CASSMRGNQPQHF. The CDR3 nucleotides are TGTGCCAGTAGTATGAGGGGGAATCAGCCCCAGCATTTT.

This clone was found a few times. The genes are TRBV6-8 and TRBJ1-2; D unresolved. The CDR3 loop spans 10 amino acids. Germline values: CDR1 MNHGY, CDR2 SAAAGT. V was clipped by 5 bases and J by 13 bases, with 11 bases between them. CDR3 bases: TGTGCCAGCAGTGAAGCCGTCTCCACCTTC. It translates to CASSEAVSTF.

This clone was observed a single time. The chain uses TRBV11-2 and TRBJ2-3; TRBD1 is a possible D gene (7 bases). CDR1 and CDR2 from the germline V gene are SGHAT and FQNNGV. V lost 3 bases to trimming and J lost 2 bases, with 15 bases between them. The CDR3 has 16 amino acids. CDR3 residues: CASSFMTGRYTDTQYF. CDR3 bases: TGTGCCAGCAGCTTTATGACAGGGAGGTACACAGATACGCAGTATTTT.

This clone is medium-sized. The rearrangement joins TRBV7-2 to TRBJ1-1; 8 bases map to TRBD1. This CDR3 is built from 15 residues. V was clipped by 3 bases and J by 3 bases; unmatched bases: 6. Per the germline V gene, CDR1 is SGHTA and CDR2 is FQGNSA. The CDR3 is CASSFHRGRDTEAFF. CDR3 nucleotides: TGTGCCAGCAGCTTCCACAGGGGGAGGGACACTGAAGCTTTCTTT.

Within the sample, this clone is medium-sized. This chain links TRBV4-2 with TRBJ1-4; no clear D. Germline V gives CDR1 LGHNA, CDR2 YNFKEQ. Trimming shortened V by 1 base and J by 3 bases, and 12 bases separated the two germline ends. The CDR3 totals 16 residues. The CDR3 DNA reads as TGTGCCAGCAGCCAAGCGGTGGGAGGCCCTAATGAAAAACTGTTTTTT. Its protein product is CASSQAVGGPNEKLFF.

The chain recombines TRBV28 with TRBJ1-3; D remains ambiguous. The CDR3 runs 14 residues. The V gene lost 1 base and the J gene lost 0 bases, with 4 bases spanning the gap. Germline assignment: CDR1 MDHEN and CDR2 SYDVKM. CDR3 sequence (DNA): TGTGCCAGCAGTTTATCGATCTCTGGAAACACCATATATTTT. Residues: CASSLSISGNTIYF.

The gene calls are TRBV7-9 and TRBJ2-5; perhaps D is TRBD1 or TRBD2 (6 bases each). The CDR3 has 14 amino acids. CDR1 is SEHNR and CDR2 is FQNEAQ in the germline V gene (reference sequence). Trimming removed 3 bases at V and 9 bases at J, with 17 bases between. CDR3 amino acids: CASSFYGGPEAQYF. DNA for the CDR3: TGTGCCAGCAGCTTTTACGGGGGCCCCGAGGCCCAGTACTTC.

This clone is labeled as medium-sized. The chain has TRBV2 and TRBJ1-4; D is perhaps TRBD1 (5 bases). There are 13 residues in the CDR3. The V end was cut by 8 bases, the J end by 8 bases, with 15 bases between. Germline values: CDR1 SNHLY, CDR2 FYNNEI. The CDR3 here is CASVRGAQEKLFF. For the CDR3, the DNA is TGTGCCAGCGTCCGGGGCGCTCAGGAAAAACTGTTTTTT.

This sequence joins TRBV6-5 and TRBJ1-5; D possibly corresponds to TRBD1 (6 bases). Trimming left V 6 bases short and J 4 bases short, with 7 bases between. The CDR3 is 12 amino acids. Germline CDR1 is MNHEY and CDR2 is SVGAGI. CDR3: CASRGQNQPQHF. In DNA, the CDR3 is TGTGCCAGCAGGGGACAAAATCAGCCCCAGCATTTT.

In this sample, this clone turned up a few times. This chain uses TRBV18 with TRBJ2-5; possibly TRBD2 for D (7 bases). CDR3 length: 13 amino acids. Per the germline V gene, CDR1 is KGHSH and CDR2 is LQKENI. Trimming took off 8 bases at V and 5 bases at J, with 15 bases between the two ends. CDR3 residues: CASESGTRETQYF. CDR3 nucleotides: TGTGCCAGCGAAAGCGGGACAAGGGAGACCCAGTACTTC.